This T cell receptor beta chain emerged from a study of beta chain features in type 1 diabetes. Isolated RNA was reverse transcribed in full, so expressed TCRB transcripts were sequenced. The protocol was immunoSEQ multiplex PCR, while the TCRdb copy is restricted to in-frame clones and leaves out a portion. Of a few hundred thousand clones in the sample, around 30% were seen once. The origin of this receptor is a man between 18 and 29 years old in good health. Material: naive CD4+ T cells from blood.

CDR3 in amino acids: CASSALLAGGEQYF. The DNA for the CDR3 is TGTGCCAGCAGCGCTCTTCTAGCGGGAGGCGAGCAGTACTTC. The V call is TRBV9, the J call TRBJ2-7, with 11 nucleotides matching TRBD2. J was trimmed by 6 bases and V by 3 bases; bases with no gene match: 5. The CDR3 consists of 14 residues. Germline V gene data show CDR1 as SGDLS and CDR2 as YYNGEE.